Sequencing of this T cell receptor (beta chain) was carried out in a study of Graves' ophthalmopathy and Graves' hyperthyroidism. This clonotype has a handful of counts. Newly diagnosed hyperthyroidism donors, aged 18 to 65, duration under 2 months. The CDR3 covers 14 residues. V lost 3 bases to trimming and J lost 5 bases, with 13 bases between them. Germline CDR1 reads DFQATT; CDR2 reads SNEGSKA (reference sequence). TCR beta CDR3 regions were amplified from RNA transcripts. Amplification began with first-round RT-PCR using HTBI primers, then second-round multiplex PCR was performed. TCRdb re-called the multiplex PCR reads through MiXCR, storing one row per CDR3 protein. The table includes over a million distinct CDR3 sequences, 35% to 40% detected once.

The source of this sequence is an adult man with Graves' hyperthyroidism. V usage is TRBV20-1 and J usage is TRBJ2-2; D is perhaps TRBD2 (6 bases). The sequenced material came from peripheral blood or thyroid tissue (not recorded which). The CDR3 loop reads CSASLGLATGELFF. CDR3 DNA: TGCAGTGCTAGTTTGGGGCTAGCGACCGGGGAGCTGTTTTTT.